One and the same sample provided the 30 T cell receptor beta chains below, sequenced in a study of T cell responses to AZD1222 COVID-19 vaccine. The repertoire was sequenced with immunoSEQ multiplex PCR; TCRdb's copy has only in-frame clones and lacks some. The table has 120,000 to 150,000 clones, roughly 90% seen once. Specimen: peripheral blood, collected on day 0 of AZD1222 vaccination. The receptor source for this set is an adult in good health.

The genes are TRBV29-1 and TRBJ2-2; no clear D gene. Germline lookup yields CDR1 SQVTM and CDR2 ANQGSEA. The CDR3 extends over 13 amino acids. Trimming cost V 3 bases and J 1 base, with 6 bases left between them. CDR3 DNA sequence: TGCAGCGTTGATGAACAGAACACCGGGGAGCTGTTTTTT. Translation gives CSVDEQNTGELFF.

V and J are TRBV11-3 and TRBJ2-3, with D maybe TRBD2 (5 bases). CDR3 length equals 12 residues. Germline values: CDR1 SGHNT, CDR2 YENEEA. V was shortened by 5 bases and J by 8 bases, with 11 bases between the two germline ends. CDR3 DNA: TGTGCCAGCAGCCTAAGCGGAACTACGCAGTATTTT. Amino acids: CASSLSGTTQYF.

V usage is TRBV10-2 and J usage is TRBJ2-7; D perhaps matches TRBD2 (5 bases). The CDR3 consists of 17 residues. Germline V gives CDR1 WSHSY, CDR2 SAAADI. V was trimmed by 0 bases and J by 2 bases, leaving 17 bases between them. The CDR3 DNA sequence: TGCGCCAGCAGTGAGTCGATTGGCCTGGCGGGCCCCTACGAGCAGTACTTC. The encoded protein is CASSESIGLAGPYEQYF.

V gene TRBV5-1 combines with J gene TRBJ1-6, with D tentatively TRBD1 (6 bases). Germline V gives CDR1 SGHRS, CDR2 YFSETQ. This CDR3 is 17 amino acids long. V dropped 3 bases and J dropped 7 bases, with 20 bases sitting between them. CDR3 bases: TGCGCCAGCAGCTCGGCGGGGCCAGGGGTCTTAAATTCACCCCTCCACTTT. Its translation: CASSSAGPGVLNSPLHF.

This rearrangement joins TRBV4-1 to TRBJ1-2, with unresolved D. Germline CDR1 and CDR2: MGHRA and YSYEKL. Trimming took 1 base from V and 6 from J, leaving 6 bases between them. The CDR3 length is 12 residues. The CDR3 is CASSQGLDGYTF. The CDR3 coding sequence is TGCGCCAGCAGCCAAGGTCTCGATGGCTACACCTTC.

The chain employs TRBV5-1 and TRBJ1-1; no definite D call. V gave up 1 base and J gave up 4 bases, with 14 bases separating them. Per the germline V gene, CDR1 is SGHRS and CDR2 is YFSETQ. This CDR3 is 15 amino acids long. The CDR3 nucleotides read TGCGCCAGCAGCTTGAACGATGGCCGGGGCACTGAAGCTTTCTTT. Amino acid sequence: CASSLNDGRGTEAFF. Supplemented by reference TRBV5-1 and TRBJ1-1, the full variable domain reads KAGVTQTPRYLIKTRGQQVTLSCSPISGHRSVSWYQQTPGQGLQFLFEYFSETQRNKGNFPGRFSGRQFSNSRSEMNVSTLELGDSALYLCASSLNDGRGTEAFFGQGTRLTVV.

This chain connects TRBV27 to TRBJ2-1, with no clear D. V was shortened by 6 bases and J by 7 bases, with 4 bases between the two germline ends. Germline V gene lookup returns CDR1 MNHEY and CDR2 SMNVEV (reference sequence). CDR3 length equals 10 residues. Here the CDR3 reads CASRGNEQFF. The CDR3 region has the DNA TGTGCCAGCAGGGGAAATGAGCAGTTCTTC.

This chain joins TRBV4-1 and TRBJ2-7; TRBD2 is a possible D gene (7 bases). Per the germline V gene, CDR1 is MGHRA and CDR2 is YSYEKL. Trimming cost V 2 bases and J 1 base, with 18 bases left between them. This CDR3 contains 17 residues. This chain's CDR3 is CASSQNRRGATSYEQYF. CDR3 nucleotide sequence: TGCGCCAGCAGCCAAAACCGACGGGGGGCCACTTCCTACGAGCAGTACTTC.

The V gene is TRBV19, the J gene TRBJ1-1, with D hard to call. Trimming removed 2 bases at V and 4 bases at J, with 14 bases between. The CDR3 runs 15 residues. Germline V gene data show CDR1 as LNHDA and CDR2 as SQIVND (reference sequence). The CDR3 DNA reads TGTGCCAGTAGTATATCAAAGACAAGAAGCACTGAAGCTTTCTTT. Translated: CASSISKTRSTEAFF.

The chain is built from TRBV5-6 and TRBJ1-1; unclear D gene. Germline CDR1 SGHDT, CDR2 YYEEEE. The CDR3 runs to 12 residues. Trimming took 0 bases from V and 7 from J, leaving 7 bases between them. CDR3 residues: CASSLARGEAFF. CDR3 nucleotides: TGTGCCAGCAGCTTGGCGCGGGGTGAAGCTTTCTTT.

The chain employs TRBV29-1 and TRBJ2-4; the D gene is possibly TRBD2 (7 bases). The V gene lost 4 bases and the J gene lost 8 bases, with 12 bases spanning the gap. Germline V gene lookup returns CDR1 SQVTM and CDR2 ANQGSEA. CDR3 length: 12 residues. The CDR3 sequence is CSVGRGGDIQYF. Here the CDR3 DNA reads TGCAGCGTTGGGAGGGGGGGCGACATTCAGTACTTC.

As DNA, the CDR3 is TGTGCCAGCAGCCAAGACAGGGAAGCTTTCTTT. It translates to CASSQDREAFF. The chain combines TRBV3-1 (or the pseudogene TRBV3-2) with TRBJ1-1; D unclear. V gave up 0 bases and J gave up 8 bases, with 4 bases separating them. Per the germline V gene, CDR1 is LGHDT and CDR2 is YNNKEL (reference sequence). The CDR3 runs to 11 residues.

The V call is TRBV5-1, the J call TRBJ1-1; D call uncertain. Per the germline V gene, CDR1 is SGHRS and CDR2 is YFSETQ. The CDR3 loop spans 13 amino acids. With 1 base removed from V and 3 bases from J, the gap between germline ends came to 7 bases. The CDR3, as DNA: TGCGCCAGCAGCTTGCCGACGGACACTGAAGCTTTCTTT. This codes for CASSLPTDTEAFF. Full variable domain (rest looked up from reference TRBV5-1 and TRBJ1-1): KAGVTQTPRYLIKTRGQQVTLSCSPISGHRSVSWYQQTPGQGLQFLFEYFSETQRNKGNFPGRFSGRQFSNSRSEMNVSTLELGDSALYLCASSLPTDTEAFFGQGTRLTVV.

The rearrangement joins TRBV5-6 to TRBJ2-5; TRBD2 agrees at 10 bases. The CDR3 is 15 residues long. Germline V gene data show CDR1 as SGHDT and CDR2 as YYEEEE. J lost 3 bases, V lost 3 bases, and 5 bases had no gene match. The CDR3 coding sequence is TGTGCCAGCAGCTCGGGACTAGCGAGAAAAGAGACCCAGTACTTC. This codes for CASSSGLARKETQYF.

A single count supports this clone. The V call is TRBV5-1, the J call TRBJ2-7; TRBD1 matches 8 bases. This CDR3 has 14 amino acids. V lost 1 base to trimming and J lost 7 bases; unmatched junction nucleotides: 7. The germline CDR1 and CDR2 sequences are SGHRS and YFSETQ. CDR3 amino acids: CASSLLQGAREQYF. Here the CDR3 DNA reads TGCGCCAGCAGCTTGCTCCAGGGGGCAAGGGAGCAGTACTTC.

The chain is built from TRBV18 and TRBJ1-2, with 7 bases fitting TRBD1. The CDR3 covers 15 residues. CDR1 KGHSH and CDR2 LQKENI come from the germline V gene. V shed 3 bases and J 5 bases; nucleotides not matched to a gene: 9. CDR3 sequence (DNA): TGTGCCAGCTCACCCGGGACAGCGAGGGGGTATGGCTACACCTTC. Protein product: CASSPGTARGYGYTF.

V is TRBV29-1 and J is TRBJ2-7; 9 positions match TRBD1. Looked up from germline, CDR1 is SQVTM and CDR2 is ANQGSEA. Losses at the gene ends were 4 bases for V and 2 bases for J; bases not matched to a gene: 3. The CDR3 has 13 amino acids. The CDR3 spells CSVAGTGTYEQYF. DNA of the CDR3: TGCAGCGTTGCCGGGACAGGGACCTACGAGCAGTACTTC.

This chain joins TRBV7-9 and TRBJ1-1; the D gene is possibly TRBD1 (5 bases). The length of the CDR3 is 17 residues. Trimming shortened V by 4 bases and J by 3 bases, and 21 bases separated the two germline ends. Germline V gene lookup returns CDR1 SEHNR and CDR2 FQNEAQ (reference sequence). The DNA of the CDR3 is TGTGCCAGCAGCTCTGCGAAATGGGGCCGGGCGGACACTGAAGCTTTCTTT. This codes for CASSSAKWGRADTEAFF.

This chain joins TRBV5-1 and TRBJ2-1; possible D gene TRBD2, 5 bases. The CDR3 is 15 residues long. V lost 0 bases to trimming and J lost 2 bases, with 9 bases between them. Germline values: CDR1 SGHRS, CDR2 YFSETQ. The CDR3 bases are TGCGCCAGCAGCTTGGGGAGGTCGGCCTACAATGAGCAGTTCTTC. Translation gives CASSLGRSAYNEQFF.

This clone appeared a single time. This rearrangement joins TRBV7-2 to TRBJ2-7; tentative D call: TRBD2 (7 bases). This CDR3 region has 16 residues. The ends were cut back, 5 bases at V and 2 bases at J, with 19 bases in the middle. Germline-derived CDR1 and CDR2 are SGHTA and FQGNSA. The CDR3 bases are TGTGCCAGCAGCGAGAGGACAGCGGGACTTACCTACGAGCAGTACTTC. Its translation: CASSERTAGLTYEQYF.

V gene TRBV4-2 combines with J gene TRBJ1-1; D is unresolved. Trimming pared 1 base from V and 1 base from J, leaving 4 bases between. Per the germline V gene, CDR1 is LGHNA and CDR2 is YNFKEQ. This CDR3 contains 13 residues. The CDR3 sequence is CASSQVGNTEAFF. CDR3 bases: TGTGCCAGCAGCCAAGTCGGGAACACTGAAGCTTTCTTT.

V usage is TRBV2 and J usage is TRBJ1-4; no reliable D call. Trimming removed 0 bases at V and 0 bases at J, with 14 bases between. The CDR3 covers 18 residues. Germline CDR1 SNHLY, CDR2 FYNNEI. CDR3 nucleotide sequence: TGTGCCAGCAGTGAAGCTTATGTCGCAACAGCAACTAATGAAAAACTGTTTTTT. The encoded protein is CASSEAYVATATNEKLFF.

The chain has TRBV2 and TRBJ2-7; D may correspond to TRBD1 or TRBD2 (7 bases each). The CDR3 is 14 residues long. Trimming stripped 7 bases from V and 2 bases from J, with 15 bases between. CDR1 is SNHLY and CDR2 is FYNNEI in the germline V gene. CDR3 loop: CASKPPGGAYEQYF. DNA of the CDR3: TGTGCCAGCAAACCACCAGGGGGGGCCTACGAGCAGTACTTC. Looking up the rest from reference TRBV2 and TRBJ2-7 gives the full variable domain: EPEVTQTPSHQVTQMGQEVILRCVPISNHLYFYWYRQILGQKVEFLVSFYNNEISEKSEIFDDQFSVERPDGSNFTLKIRSTKLEDSAMYFCASKPPGGAYEQYFGPGTRLTVT.

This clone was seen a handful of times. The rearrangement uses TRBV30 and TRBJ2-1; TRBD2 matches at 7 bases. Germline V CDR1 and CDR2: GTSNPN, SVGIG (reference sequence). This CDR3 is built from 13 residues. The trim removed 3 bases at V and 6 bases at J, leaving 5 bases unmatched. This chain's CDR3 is CAWSPGLSNEQFF. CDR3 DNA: TGTGCCTGGAGCCCGGGACTATCCAATGAGCAGTTCTTC.

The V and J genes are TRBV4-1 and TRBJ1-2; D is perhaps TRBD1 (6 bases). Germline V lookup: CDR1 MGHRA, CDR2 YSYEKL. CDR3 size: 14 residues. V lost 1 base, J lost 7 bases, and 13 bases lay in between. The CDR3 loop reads CASSQGIGGRGYTF. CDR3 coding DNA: TGCGCCAGCAGCCAAGGCATTGGGGGCCGTGGCTACACCTTC.

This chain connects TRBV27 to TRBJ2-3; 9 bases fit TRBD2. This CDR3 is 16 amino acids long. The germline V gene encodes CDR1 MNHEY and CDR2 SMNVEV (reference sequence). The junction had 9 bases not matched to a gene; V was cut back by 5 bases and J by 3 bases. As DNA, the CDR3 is TGTGCCAGCAGTCCGCTTAGCGGGAGAGGGACAGATACGCAGTATTTT. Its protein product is CASSPLSGRGTDTQYF.

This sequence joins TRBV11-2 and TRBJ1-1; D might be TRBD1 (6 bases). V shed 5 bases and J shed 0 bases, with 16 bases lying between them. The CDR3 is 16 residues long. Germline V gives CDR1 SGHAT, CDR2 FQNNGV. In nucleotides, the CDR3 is TGTGCCAGCAGCCCGAAGACAGGCAACATGAACACTGAAGCTTTCTTT. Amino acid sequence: CASSPKTGNMNTEAFF. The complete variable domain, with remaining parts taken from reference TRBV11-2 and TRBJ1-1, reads EAGVAQSPRYKIIEKRQSVAFWCNPISGHATLYWYQQILGQGPKLLIQFQNNGVVDDSQLPKDRFSAERLKGVDSTLKIQPAKLEDSAVYLCASSPKTGNMNTEAFFGQGTRLTVV.

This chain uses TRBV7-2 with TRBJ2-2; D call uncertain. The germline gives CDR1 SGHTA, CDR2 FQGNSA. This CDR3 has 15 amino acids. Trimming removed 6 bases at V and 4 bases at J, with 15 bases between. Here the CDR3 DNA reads TGTGCCAGCAGACCGGCCCGAGGTTCCACCGGGGAGCTGTTTTTT. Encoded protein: CASRPARGSTGELFF.

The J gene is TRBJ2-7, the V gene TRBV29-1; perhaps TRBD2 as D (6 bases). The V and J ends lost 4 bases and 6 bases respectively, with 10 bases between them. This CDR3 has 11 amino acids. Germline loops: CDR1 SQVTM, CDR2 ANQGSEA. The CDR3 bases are TGCAGCGTTGTGACTAGTGTCGAGCAGTACTTC. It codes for CSVVTSVEQYF.

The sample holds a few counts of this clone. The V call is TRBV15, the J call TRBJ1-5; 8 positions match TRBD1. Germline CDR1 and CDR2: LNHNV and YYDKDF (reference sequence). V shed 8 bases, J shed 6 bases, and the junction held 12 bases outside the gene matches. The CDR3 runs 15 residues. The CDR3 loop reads CATGQGKTRGQPQHF. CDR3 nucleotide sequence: TGTGCCACCGGACAGGGAAAGACCAGAGGTCAGCCCCAGCATTTT. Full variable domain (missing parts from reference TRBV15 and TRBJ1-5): DAMVIQNPRYQVTQFGKPVTLSCSQTLNHNVMYWYQQKSSQAPKLLFHYYDKDFNNEADTPDNFQSRRPNTSFCFLDIRSPGLGDTAMYLCATGQGKTRGQPQHFGDGTRLSIL.